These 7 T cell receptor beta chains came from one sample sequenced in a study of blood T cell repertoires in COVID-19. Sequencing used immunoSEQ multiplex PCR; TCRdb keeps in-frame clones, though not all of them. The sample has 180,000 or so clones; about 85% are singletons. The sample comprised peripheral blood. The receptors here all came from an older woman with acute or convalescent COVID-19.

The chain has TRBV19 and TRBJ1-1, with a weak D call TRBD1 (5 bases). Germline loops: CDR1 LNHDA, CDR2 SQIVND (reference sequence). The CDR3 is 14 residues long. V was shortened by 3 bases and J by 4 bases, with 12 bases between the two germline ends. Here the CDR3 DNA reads TGTGCCAGTAGTATCCTCGGGAGGGGCACTGAAGCTTTCTTT. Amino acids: CASSILGRGTEAFF.

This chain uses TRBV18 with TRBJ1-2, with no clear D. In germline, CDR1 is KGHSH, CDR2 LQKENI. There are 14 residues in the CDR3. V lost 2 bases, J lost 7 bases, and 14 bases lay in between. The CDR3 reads CASSPSEVASGYTF. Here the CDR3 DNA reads TGTGCCAGCTCACCATCCGAGGTCGCTAGTGGCTACACCTTC.

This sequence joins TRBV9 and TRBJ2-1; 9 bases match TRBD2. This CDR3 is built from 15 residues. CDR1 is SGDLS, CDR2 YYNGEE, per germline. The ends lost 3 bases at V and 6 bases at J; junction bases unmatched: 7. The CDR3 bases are TGTGCCAGCAGCGGTACCGGGACTAGCAGCAATGAGCAGTTCTTC. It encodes CASSGTGTSSNEQFF. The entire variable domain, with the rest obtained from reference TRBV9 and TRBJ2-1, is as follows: DSGVTQTPKHLITATGQRVTLRCSPRSGDLSVYWYQQSLDQGLQFLIQYYNGEERAKGNILERFSAQQFPDLHSELNLSSLELGDSALYFCASSGTGTSSNEQFFGPGTRLTVL.

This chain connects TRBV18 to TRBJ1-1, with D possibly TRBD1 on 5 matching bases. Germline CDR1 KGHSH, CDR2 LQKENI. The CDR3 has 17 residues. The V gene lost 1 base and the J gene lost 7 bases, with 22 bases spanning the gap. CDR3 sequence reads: CASSPRLPSTNGGEAFF. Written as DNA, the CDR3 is TGTGCCAGCTCACCACGGCTTCCGTCGACGAACGGGGGTGAAGCTTTCTTT.

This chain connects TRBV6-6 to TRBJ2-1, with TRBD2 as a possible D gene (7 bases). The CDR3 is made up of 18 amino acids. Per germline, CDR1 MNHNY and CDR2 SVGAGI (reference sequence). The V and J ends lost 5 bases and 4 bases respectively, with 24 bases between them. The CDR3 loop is CASSLVGQDRGAYNEQFF. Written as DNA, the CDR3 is TGTGCCAGCAGTCTAGTAGGCCAGGACCGGGGGGCTTACAATGAGCAGTTCTTC.

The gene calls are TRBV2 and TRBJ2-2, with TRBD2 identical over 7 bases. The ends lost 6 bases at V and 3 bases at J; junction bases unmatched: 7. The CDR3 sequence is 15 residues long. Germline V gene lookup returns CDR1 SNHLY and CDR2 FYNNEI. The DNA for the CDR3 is TGTGCCAGCAGGTTAATTCGGGGGGACACCGGGGAGCTGTTTTTT. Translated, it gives CASRLIRGDTGELFF.

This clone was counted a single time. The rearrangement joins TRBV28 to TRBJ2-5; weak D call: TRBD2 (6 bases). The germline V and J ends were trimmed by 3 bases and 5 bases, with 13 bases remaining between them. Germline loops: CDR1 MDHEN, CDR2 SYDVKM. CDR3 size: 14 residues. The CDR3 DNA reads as TGTGCCAGCAGTTTGGGGGGATTGGGGGAGACCCAGTACTTC. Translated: CASSLGGLGETQYF.